These 26 T cell receptor beta chains were sequenced from one sample in a study of T cells in localized non-small cell lung cancer. Assay used: immunoSEQ multiplex PCR; TCRdb lists only in-frame clones, some missing. The sample has 40,000 to 65,000 clones; approximately 80% are singletons. The specimen comprised peripheral blood mononuclear cells, sampled before any cancer treatment. The receptors originated from a man aged 35-69 years with stage III lung adenocarcinoma.

The chain links TRBV5-5 to TRBJ2-5; no definite D call. The CDR3 covers 14 residues. Trimming stripped 4 bases from V and 4 bases from J, with 14 bases between. Germline V CDR1 and CDR2: SGHKS, YYEKEE (reference sequence). In nucleotides, the CDR3 is TGTGCCAGCAGCGATGGTCCTTCCACAGAGACCCAGTACTTC. It is translated as CASSDGPSTETQYF.

The rearrangement joins TRBV18 to TRBJ2-5, with TRBD2 identical over 15 bases. The germline gives CDR1 KGHSH, CDR2 LQKENI. The junction had 5 bases not matched to a gene; V was cut back by 3 bases and J by 6 bases. The CDR3 runs 16 residues. The CDR3 region has the DNA TGTGCCAGCTCACCCACGGGACTAGCGGGAGGTCAGACCCAGTACTTC. Protein: CASSPTGLAGGQTQYF.

The V and J genes are TRBV6-6 and TRBJ2-5, with 7 bases fitting TRBD2. With V trimmed by 7 bases and J by 4 bases, 6 bases remained unmatched. CDR3 length: 13 amino acids. Looked up from germline, CDR1 is MNHNY and CDR2 is SVGAGI (reference sequence). CDR3 residues: CASIGGGGETQYF. CDR3 nucleotides: TGTGCCAGCATCGGCGGGGGAGGAGAGACCCAGTACTTC.

V is TRBV7-3 and J is TRBJ2-1; D unresolved. Germline CDR1 reads SGHTA; CDR2 reads FQGTGA. The CDR3 is 11 amino acids. Trimming removed 2 bases at V and 6 bases at J, with 2 bases between. CDR3 amino acids: CASSLGNEQFF. CDR3 DNA sequence: TGTGCCAGCAGCTTAGGCAATGAGCAGTTCTTC.

The chain couples TRBV9 to TRBJ1-2, with TRBD1 matching over 11 bases. CDR3 length equals 18 residues. With V trimmed by 4 bases and J by 4 bases, 15 bases remained unmatched. Germline CDR1 reads SGDLS; CDR2 reads YYNGEE. The CDR3 region has the DNA TGTGCCAGCAGCTCTACCCGGACAGGGGGCTCTTTTAGCTATGGCTACACCTTC. Translating it yields CASSSTRTGGSFSYGYTF.

The chain joins TRBV19 to TRBJ1-2; weak D call: TRBD1 (5 bases). CDR1 is LNHDA and CDR2 is SQIVND in the germline V gene (reference sequence). This CDR3 has 14 amino acids. Trimming stripped 8 bases from V and 5 bases from J, with 18 bases between. The chain's CDR3 is CASLKGQVGYGYTF. The CDR3 DNA follows: TGTGCCAGTCTGAAGGGGCAAGTCGGTTATGGCTACACCTTC.

This chain uses TRBV19 with TRBJ1-4; TRBD1 matches 8 bases. The J segment lost 8 bases and the V segment lost 3 bases, leaving 5 bases of the junction unmatched. The germline V gene encodes CDR1 LNHDA and CDR2 SQIVND (reference sequence). The CDR3 runs to 14 residues. The DNA for the CDR3 is TGTGCCAGTAGTATTGGGGCAGGGGGCGAAAAACTGTTTTTT. Translation gives CASSIGAGGEKLFF. The full variable domain, rest sourced from reference TRBV19 and TRBJ1-4, is DGGITQSPKYLFRKEGQNVTLSCEQNLNHDAMYWYRQDPGQGLRLIYYSQIVNDFQKGDIAEGYSVSREKKESFPLTVTSAQKNPTAFYLCASSIGAGGEKLFFGSGTQLSVL.

CDR3 DNA sequence: TGTGCCAGCAGTTCCGGTTGGACTGGTGACATTCAGTACTTC. It encodes CASSSGWTGDIQYF. This rearrangement joins TRBV7-9 to TRBJ2-4; D possibly corresponds to TRBD2 (5 bases). V lost 6 bases to trimming and J lost 8 bases, with 17 bases between them. The CDR3 spans 14 residues. The germline V gene encodes CDR1 SEHNR and CDR2 FQNEAQ (reference sequence).

The chain joins TRBV5-1 to TRBJ1-1; no clear D. Trimming cost V 0 bases and J 7 bases, with 13 bases left between them. Germline V gene data show CDR1 as SGHRS and CDR2 as YFSETQ. This CDR3 comprises 14 residues. The CDR3 DNA sequence: TGCGCCAGCAGCTTGGCCTACACCGATCGTGAAGCTTTCTTT. Translating gives CASSLAYTDREAFF.

This clone turned up a few times. V usage is TRBV30 and J usage is TRBJ2-7; 7 nucleotides agree with TRBD2. The CDR3 totals 14 residues. Germline V gene sequence: CDR1 GTSNPN, CDR2 SVGIG (reference sequence). Trimming cost V 5 bases and J 1 base; bases outside gene matches: 8. CDR3 amino acids: CAWCTGTTSYEQYF. The CDR3 DNA follows: TGTGCCTGGTGTACCGGGACTACTTCCTACGAGCAGTACTTC. Filled out from reference TRBV30 and TRBJ2-7, the complete variable domain reads SQTIHQWPATLVQPVGSPLSLECTVEGTSNPNLYWYRQAAGRGLQLLFYSVGIGQISSEVPQNLSASRPQDRQFILSSKKLLLSDSGFYLCAWCTGTTSYEQYFGPGTRLTVT.

V and J are TRBV7-9 and TRBJ2-7; tentatively, D is TRBD2 (6 bases). Germline V gene lookup returns CDR1 SEHNR and CDR2 FQNEAQ (reference sequence). The CDR3 runs to 11 residues. Between the trimmed V and J ends, which lost 5 bases and 4 bases, there was a span of 6 bases. CDR3 protein: CASSRGYEQYF. The CDR3 nucleotides read TGTGCCAGCAGCCGGGGGTACGAGCAGTACTTC.

CDR3: CASSPGGGYEQYF. CDR3 nucleotides: TGTGCCAGTAGTCCAGGGGGGGGATACGAGCAGTACTTC. The chain is built from TRBV19 and TRBJ2-7, with D possibly called TRBD1 or TRBD2 (7 bases each). V lost 5 bases, J lost 4 bases, and 12 bases lay in between. The CDR3 runs 13 residues. The germline V gene encodes CDR1 LNHDA and CDR2 SQIVND (reference sequence).

V gene TRBV10-2 combines with J gene TRBJ2-7, with 8 bases that match TRBD2. The CDR3 runs to 14 residues. Germline values: CDR1 WSHSY, CDR2 SAAADI. Unmatched junction bases numbered 11, after V lost 7 bases and J lost 6 bases. This CDR3 is CASILAGTVGEQYF. The CDR3 DNA sequence: TGCGCCAGCATTTTAGCGGGAACGGTGGGCGAGCAGTACTTC.

The chain uses TRBV6-1 and TRBJ1-2, with TRBD1 identical over 9 bases. The J segment lost 4 bases and the V segment lost 4 bases, leaving 7 bases of the junction unmatched. Germline lookup yields CDR1 MNHNS and CDR2 SASEGT. There are 15 residues in the CDR3. The CDR3 nucleotides read TGTGCCAGCAGTGTCGGACAGGGGAATCTCTATGGCTACACCTTC. Translated: CASSVGQGNLYGYTF.

The J gene is TRBJ1-5, the V gene TRBV27; 8 bases agree with TRBD1. V trimming: 6 bases; J trimming: 3 bases; junction bases outside the gene matches: 7. The germline V gene encodes CDR1 MNHEY and CDR2 SMNVEV (reference sequence). The length of the CDR3 is 15 residues. The CDR3 reads CASSRGQAPNQPQHF. The CDR3 region has the DNA TGTGCCAGCAGCCGGGGACAGGCCCCCAATCAGCCCCAGCATTTT.

The chain recombines TRBV15 with TRBJ2-3; D is perhaps TRBD2 (6 bases). The CDR3 has 15 residues. Germline V gives CDR1 LNHNV, CDR2 YYDKDF (reference sequence). The V end lost 9 bases, the J end lost 0 bases, and 16 bases lay between the germline ends. The CDR3 sequence is CATGRSRISTDTQYF. In nucleotides, the CDR3 is TGTGCCACGGGGAGGTCTCGGATAAGCACAGATACGCAGTATTTT.

CDR3 residues: CASSIDSANPYNEQFF. The CDR3 nucleotides are TGTGCCAGTAGTATAGATAGCGCTAACCCCTACAATGAGCAGTTCTTC. The genes are TRBV19 and TRBJ2-1; perhaps TRBD2 as D (5 bases). The CDR3 is made up of 16 amino acids. The germline V gene encodes CDR1 LNHDA and CDR2 SQIVND (reference sequence). The ends were cut back, 0 bases at V and 2 bases at J, with 11 bases in the middle.

The V gene is TRBV9, the J gene TRBJ2-3; D may be TRBD2 (6 bases). CDR3 length: 14 residues. Deletions cut 2 bases from V and 2 bases from J, with 9 bases between. Germline V CDR1 and CDR2: SGDLS, YYNGEE. DNA for the CDR3: TGTGCCAGCAGCGTTGGGGGGACCACAGATACGCAGTATTTT. Encoded protein: CASSVGGTTDTQYF. Together with reference TRBV9 and TRBJ2-3, the CDR3 gives the full variable domain: DSGVTQTPKHLITATGQRVTLRCSPRSGDLSVYWYQQSLDQGLQFLIQYYNGEERAKGNILERFSAQQFPDLHSELNLSSLELGDSALYFCASSVGGTTDTQYFGPGTRLTVL.

Worth noting for this clone: The junction shows a germline mismatch at one end, possibly a read error. The rearrangement joins TRBV11-2 to TRBJ2-5, with a weak D call TRBD2 (7 bases). Germline V gives CDR1 SGHAT, CDR2 FQNNGV. The CDR3 is made up of 16 amino acids. The CDR3 sequence: CASRFDVGGGGETQYF. The CDR3 DNA reads as TGTGCCAGCCGCTTCGACGTGGGCGGGGGCGGAGAGACCCAGTACTTC.

The chain employs TRBV29-1 and TRBJ1-1, with D uncertain. Germline V gene sequence: CDR1 SQVTM, CDR2 ANQGSEA. CDR3 length: 13 residues. V was cut by 4 bases and J by 3 bases, with 12 bases left in between. CDR3 DNA: TGCAGCGTTGTAAGCGGCTTGGACACTGAAGCTTTCTTT. Its translation: CSVVSGLDTEAFF.

The chain carries TRBV19 and TRBJ2-1; 7 nucleotides line up with TRBD2. CDR1 and CDR2 (germline): LNHDA, SQIVND (reference sequence). The CDR3 spans 18 residues. V was clipped by 3 bases and J by 0 bases; unmatched bases: 11. For the CDR3, the DNA is TGTGCCAGTAGTATCCGTAGCGGGTCTATGAGCTCCTACAATGAGCAGTTCTTC. This codes for CASSIRSGSMSSYNEQFF. The full variable domain, with the rest looked up from reference TRBV19 and TRBJ2-1, is DGGITQSPKYLFRKEGQNVTLSCEQNLNHDAMYWYRQDPGQGLRLIYYSQIVNDFQKGDIAEGYSVSREKKESFPLTVTSAQKNPTAFYLCASSIRSGSMSSYNEQFFGPGTRLTVL.

CDR3 amino acids: CASSGTAGGAVGTEAFF. CDR3 nucleotides: TGTGCCAGCAGTGGCACGGCAGGGGGCGCGGTAGGGACTGAAGCTTTCTTT. The chain carries TRBV6-1 and TRBJ1-1; 8 bases align to TRBD1. V lost 4 bases to trimming and J lost 5 bases; unmatched junction nucleotides: 15. CDR3 length equals 17 residues. The germline V gene has CDR1 MNHNS and CDR2 SASEGT.

V usage is TRBV5-8 and J usage is TRBJ2-4; TRBD1 matches 8 bases. The germline CDR1 and CDR2 sequences are SGHTS and YDEGEE. Unmatched junction bases numbered 3, after V lost 1 base and J lost 0 bases. The CDR3 covers 16 residues. CDR3: CASSLPGQVAKNIQYF. The CDR3 nucleotides read TGTGCCAGCAGCTTGCCGGGACAGGTAGCCAAAAACATTCAGTACTTC.

The chain is built from TRBV7-6 and TRBJ2-7, with D maybe TRBD2 (6 bases). Germline CDR1 is SGHVS and CDR2 is FNYEAQ. Trimming stripped 5 bases from V and 7 bases from J, with 15 bases between. The CDR3 length is 13 residues. The CDR3 loop reads CASSPGLLLEQYF. CDR3 nucleotides: TGTGCCAGCAGCCCAGGACTACTTTTGGAGCAGTACTTC. Combining the CDR3 with reference TRBV7-6 and TRBJ2-7 gives the whole variable domain GAGVSQSPRYKVTKRGQDVALRCDPISGHVSLYWYRQALGQGPEFLTYFNYEAQQDKSGLPNDRFSAERPEGSISTLTIQRTEQRDSAMYRCASSPGLLLEQYFGPGTRLTVT.

The rearrangement uses TRBV5-1 and TRBJ1-1; 11 bases line up with TRBD1. The V segment lost 2 bases and the J segment 5 bases; nucleotides outside the gene matches: 2. Germline values: CDR1 SGHRS, CDR2 YFSETQ. The CDR3 covers 14 residues. The CDR3 sequence: CASSFGTGGTEAFF. The CDR3 DNA reads TGCGCCAGCAGCTTCGGGACAGGGGGGACTGAAGCTTTCTTT.

The rearrangement links TRBV4-2 to TRBJ2-2; 9 bases are a match to TRBD2. The germline CDR1 and CDR2 sequences are LGHNA and YNFKEQ. Trimming took 4 bases from V and 7 from J; bases not matched to a gene: 10. This CDR3 is built from 16 residues. CDR3 amino acids: CASSLPSSGTIGELFF. The CDR3 DNA reads as TGTGCCAGCAGCCTCCCTTCTAGCGGGACCATCGGGGAGCTGTTTTTT.